This TCR beta chain appears in the sequencing data of a study of cytomegalovirus exposure and HLA in healthy donors. The PCR ran on 60 Vbeta and 13 Jbeta primers. TCRdb's copy holds only in-frame clones and misses some; the assay was immunoSEQ multiplex PCR. The data show hundreds of thousands of clones, roughly 79% seen once. On this clone: Germline is not matched at one junction end, which may reflect a read error.

This CDR3 spans 15 amino acids. Germline assignment: CDR1 KGHSH and CDR2 LQKENI. The sample taken for sequencing was PBMCs. This sequence joins TRBV18 and TRBJ1-1; no clear D gene. The receptor comes from a woman in her 40s in good health and CMV-seronegative. The CDR3 protein is CASSPLGMGRTEAFF. For the CDR3, the DNA is TGTGCCAGCTCCCCACTCGGGATGGGCCGGACTGAAGCTTTCTTT.